This T cell receptor beta chain was recovered during a study of shared clonotypes between healthy human individuals. Clones were sequenced by immunoSEQ multiplex PCR, and TCRdb holds only the in-frame ones, with some missing. The table records millions of clones, roughly 93% of them present only once. Sequencing was carried out using naive CD4+ T cells from PBMCs. As for subset: CD45RA+ positively selected. This sequence originates from a young man in good health. Some clones in this sample may be carry-over from other donors' samples.

CDR3 in amino acids: CASSTPVQGGGGYTF. The CDR3, as DNA: TGTGCCAGCAGCACTCCCGTACAGGGCGGGGGTGGCTACACCTTC. This chain joins TRBV5-4 and TRBJ1-2; TRBD1 is a possible D gene (6 bases). There are 15 residues in the CDR3. Trimming cost V 4 bases and J 7 bases, with 20 bases left between them. CDR1 is SGHNT, CDR2 YYREEE, per germline (reference sequence).